This T cell receptor beta chain was observed in a study of T cell responses to AZD1222 COVID-19 vaccine. Study-wide results and limits: Females made up more of the donors, who were largely white British, and clonal diversity may have come out too low.

Clones were sequenced by immunoSEQ multiplex PCR, and TCRdb holds only the in-frame ones, with some missing. Of around 120,000 clones listed, around 90% are singletons. The CDR3 sequence is 14 residues long. V was pared by 0 bases and J by 1 base, with 8 bases between. The V gene's germline CDR1 is SGHNT and CDR2 YYREEE (reference sequence). In the case of this clone: Its antigen remains unidentified.

The source of this sequence is an adult who received the AZD1222 COVID-19 vaccine. The source was peripheral blood, collected 28 days after the second AZD1222 dose. V usage is TRBV5-4 and J usage is TRBJ2-7; D remains ambiguous. CDR3 sequence: CASSLEASSYEQYF. The DNA of the CDR3 is TGTGCCAGCAGCTTGGAGGCATCTTCCTACGAGCAGTACTTC.